The clone carrying this T cell receptor (beta chain) was observed a few times. Time point indicated: sample taken at primary tumor resection. 55 to 80 TRACERx patients with early, untreated non-small cell lung cancer donated samples. Whole RNA from tumor, nontumor lung or frozen PBMC was sequenced unsorted. The CDR3 extends over 14 amino acids. V gave up 6 bases and J gave up 0 bases, with 9 bases separating them. Germline-derived CDR1 and CDR2 are LNHDA and SQIVND (reference sequence). TCRdb re-derived calls from the 5' RACE reads in MiXCR, one entry per CDR3 protein. The repertoire holds more than 35,000 distinct CDR3 sequences, with 5.2% as singletons. The data were taken from a study of spatial heterogeneity in lung cancer. Study background: Sequence detection consistently recorded a greater number of beta-chain than alpha-chain sequences.

The material sequenced was PBMCs, taken at surgery. The TCR comes from a female donor with early-stage non-small cell lung cancer. This sequence joins TRBV19 and TRBJ2-1; unclear D gene. The DNA of the CDR3 is TGTGCCAGTAGCGGCGCAGCCTCCTACAATGAGCAGTTCTTC. This translates into CASSGAASYNEQFF.